This is a list of T cell receptor beta chains from one sample in a study of post-analysis software for immune sequencing data. Via MiXCR, TCRdb re-called the PCR reads, giving one row per CDR3 protein. The sample holds fewer than 850,000 distinct CDR3 sequences, roughly 27% seen once. The specimen sequenced was blood. These receptors were collected from a girl aged 5-17 years with multiple sclerosis. CDR3s include the opening cysteine and the closing phenylalanine or tryptophan. Part of the rows lack a size; the others show once, few, many or a class for expanded clones.

size,V,length,CDR3
-,TRBV19,18,CASSKGTSVLSSYNEQFF
-,TRBV29-1,13,CSATGGSAYEQFF
-,TRBV2,20,CASSDSGVKSLNGRANVLTF
-,TRBV7-2,16,CASSPPGLAGGREQYF
few,TRBV7-2,14,CASSLGRFNYEQYF
few,TRBV24-1,15,CATSDDGQAGWEQFF
many,TRBV29-1,14,CSVRTSGSGYEQYF
few,TRBV7-9,13,CASSFPRGDTQYF
-,TRBV6-2/TRBV6-3,12,CASSRVNYGYTF
few,TRBV5-1,13,CASAGGLPYEQYF
few,TRBV28,15,CASSLIAGTKETQYF
-,TRBV5-1,17,CASSLASNNFMNTEAFF
many,TRBV6-5,13,CASSGQINSPLHF
-,TRBV9,16,CASSVGLDRLFETQYF
-,TRBV5-1,15,CATTEGAQPYNEQFF
-,TRBV2,16,CASRGAPGRTTNEQFF
few,TRBV20-1,12,CSAPGQIETQYF
few,TRBV9,12,CASSTESYEQYF
-,TRBV6-6,16,CASSYSGLAAAYGYTF
-,TRBV15,14,CATSRASSNQPQHF